The clone carrying this T cell receptor beta chain was seen only a few times. Antigen unknown. TCR beta cDNA libraries had unique molecular identifiers. There were about 1 to 10 million T cells, and around 500,000 cDNA molecules came from them. Each CDR3 protein is one row after TCRdb ran MiXCR on the PCR reads. The repertoire has some 260,000 distinct CDR3 sequences, 30% to 45% of them found once; the top ten carry approximately 4.6%. The sample belongs to a study of post-analysis software for immune sequencing data. Across the whole study: Included courses were relapsing-remitting and secondary progressive multiple sclerosis; progressive-relapsing multiple sclerosis was also included.

Germline values: CDR1 MNHEY, CDR2 SMNVEV (reference sequence). The V end lost 4 bases, the J end lost 1 base, and 10 bases lay between the germline ends. The CDR3 totals 14 residues. General study results and limits: About five TRBV segments appeared more often in patients than in controls, and TRBV5-6, TRBV5-1 and TRBV20-1 were among these. Diversity measured as normalized Chao1 was significantly lower in multiple sclerosis patients than in controls.

The receptor's source is a girl aged 10-17 years with multiple sclerosis. V usage is TRBV27 and J usage is TRBJ1-1; D gene uncertain. The sequenced material came from blood. The CDR3 DNA reads as TGTGCCAGCAGTTCTCGGACGTCGAACACTGAAGCTTTCTTT. Translation gives CASSSRTSNTEAFF.